This T cell receptor beta chain was sequenced in a study of T cell changes during pregnancy in multiple sclerosis. Repertoires were generated with immunoSEQ multiplex PCR, while TCRdb's copy carries only in-frame clones and drops some. Here the sample spans 75,000 to 95,000 clones, 80% to 95% being singletons. The germline gives CDR1 SGHAT, CDR2 FQNNGV. V was cut by 1 base and J by 8 bases, with 14 bases left in between. The CDR3 spans 15 residues. This chain connects TRBV11-2 to TRBJ1-4; a possible D gene is TRBD1 (6 bases). The receptor was derived from a female donor with multiple sclerosis, enrolled in a pregnancy study. Specimen: peripheral blood, collected before pregnancy. As DNA, the CDR3 is TGTGCCAGCAGCTTAGGTCTGGGGGCGTACGAAAAACTGTTTTTT. It yields the protein CASSLGLGAYEKLFF.